What follows are 19 T cell receptor beta chains derived from one specimen sequenced in a study of blood T cell repertoires in COVID-19. Sequencing used immunoSEQ multiplex PCR; TCRdb keeps in-frame clones, though not all of them. Of 80,000 to 100,000 clones listed, 80% are singletons. Source material: peripheral blood. The receptors here all came from a human donor in a cohort sampled during active COVID-19.

This chain connects TRBV5-8 to TRBJ1-5; 7 positions match TRBD1. V dropped 4 bases and J dropped 0; count of bases not matched to a gene: 10. CDR3 length equals 17 residues. Germline V gene sequence: CDR1 SGHTS, CDR2 YDEGEE. CDR3 region: CASSQIGTAYSNQPQHF. The CDR3 bases are TGTGCCAGCAGCCAAATCGGGACAGCCTATAGCAATCAGCCCCAGCATTTT.

This clone was seen only a few times. V usage is TRBV3-1 (or the pseudogene TRBV3-2) and J usage is TRBJ1-1; weak D call: TRBD1 (6 bases). Trimming pared 0 bases from V and 11 bases from J, leaving 19 bases between. Germline V gene data show CDR1 as LGHDT and CDR2 as YNNKEL (reference sequence). The CDR3 is 15 amino acids. The CDR3 region is CASSQDFVKDSAAFF. The CDR3 DNA reads TGTGCCAGCAGCCAAGATTTTGTGAAGGACAGCGCCGCTTTCTTT.

The rearrangement joins TRBV7-7 to TRBJ2-5; no clear D. The CDR3 length is 13 residues. V gave up 10 bases and J gave up 5 bases, with 17 bases separating them. Per germline, CDR1 SSHAT and CDR2 FNYEAQ (reference sequence). This CDR3 is CATSGGLRETQYF. The CDR3 region has the DNA TGTGCCACTTCCGGCGGCCTAAGGGAGACCCAGTACTTC.

CDR3 in DNA: TGCAGCGTTGGGGGGCCGCAGACCTACGAGCAGTACTTC. It specifies CSVGGPQTYEQYF. The chain recombines TRBV29-1 with TRBJ2-7, with D possibly being TRBD1 (6 bases). The CDR3 consists of 13 residues. Per the germline V gene, CDR1 is SQVTM and CDR2 is ANQGSEA. The ends were cut back, 4 bases at V and 2 bases at J, with 12 bases in the middle.

V usage is TRBV28 and J usage is TRBJ1-1; D possibly corresponds to TRBD1 (5 bases). Trimming stripped 8 bases from V and 11 bases from J, with 15 bases between. This CDR3 is built from 11 residues. The germline V gene has CDR1 MDHEN and CDR2 SYDVKM. The chain's CDR3 is CASQAQGTAFF. The CDR3 DNA follows: TGTGCCAGCCAAGCTCAGGGTACGGCTTTCTTT.

This clone has more than one count but fewer than ten. The CDR3 is CASSARTSGSSEQYF. CDR3 in DNA: TGTGCCAGCAGTGCTAGGACTAGCGGGAGTAGCGAGCAGTACTTC. The chain has TRBV2 and TRBJ2-7; TRBD2 agrees at 13 bases. The J segment lost 6 bases and the V segment lost 4 bases, leaving 6 bases of the junction unmatched. Per the germline V gene, CDR1 is SNHLY and CDR2 is FYNNEI. CDR3 size: 15 residues.

The gene calls are TRBV29-1 and TRBJ1-1, with 8 bases fitting TRBD1. Looked up from germline, CDR1 is SQVTM and CDR2 is ANQGSEA. The CDR3 loop spans 11 amino acids. V was clipped by 5 bases and J by 5 bases; unmatched bases: 1. The CDR3 bases are TGCAGCGTTAGACAGGGGACTGAAGCTTTCTTT. Translating gives CSVRQGTEAFF.

V gene TRBV10-2 combines with J gene TRBJ2-7; 10 bases map to TRBD1. The CDR3 is 14 amino acids. Trimming removed 6 bases from V and 4 bases from J; junction bases left unmatched: 6. Germline assignment: CDR1 WSHSY and CDR2 SAAADI. CDR3 residues: CASSDRDRGYEQYF. CDR3 in DNA: TGCGCCAGCAGCGACCGGGACAGGGGTTACGAGCAGTACTTC.

The gene calls are TRBV5-6 and TRBJ2-5; 11 bases align to TRBD1. Germline assignment: CDR1 SGHDT and CDR2 YYEEEE. With V trimmed by 4 bases and J by 5 bases, 7 bases remained unmatched. The CDR3 spans 15 residues. CDR3 sequence (DNA): TGTGCCAGCAGCACGGACAGGGGGCTGAAGGAGACCCAGTACTTC. Protein product: CASSTDRGLKETQYF.

The rearrangement joins TRBV7-9 to TRBJ1-2, with D tentatively TRBD1 (5 bases). The germline CDR1 and CDR2 sequences are SEHNR and FQNEAQ (reference sequence). V was shortened by 1 base and J by 4 bases, with 13 bases between the two germline ends. CDR3 length: 15 amino acids. This CDR3 reads CASSLGGGDLYGYTF. The CDR3 DNA follows: TGTGCCAGCAGCTTAGGGGGCGGGGATCTCTATGGCTACACCTTC. The variable domain in full, completed from reference TRBV7-9 and TRBJ1-2, reads DTGVSQNPRHKITKRGQNVTFRCDPISEHNRLYWYRQTLGQGPEFLTYFQNEAQLEKSRLLSDRFSAERPKGSFSTLEIQRTEQGDSAMYLCASSLGGGDLYGYTFGSGTRLTVV.

The V gene is TRBV5-1, the J gene TRBJ1-2; D perhaps matches TRBD1 (6 bases). The germline V gene encodes CDR1 SGHRS and CDR2 YFSETQ. Trimming removed 4 bases from V and 2 bases from J, with 15 bases in between. CDR3 length: 15 amino acids. The CDR3 loop is CASSPGQHINYGYTF. The CDR3 nucleotides are TGCGCCAGCAGCCCTGGACAGCACATCAACTATGGCTACACCTTC.

The rearrangement links TRBV2 to TRBJ1-5; D uncertain. V lost 1 base, J lost 0 bases, and 10 bases lay in between. The CDR3 spans 16 residues. Germline CDR1 SNHLY, CDR2 FYNNEI. The CDR3 sequence is CASSEVGKTSNQPQHF. The CDR3 nucleotides read TGTGCCAGCAGTGAAGTGGGCAAGACTAGCAATCAGCCCCAGCATTTT.

On this clone itself: In the same sample, other DNA sequences code for this CDR3. The V call is TRBV18, the J call TRBJ1-3, with a possible D match to TRBD1 (6 bases). Deletions cut 3 bases from V and 0 bases from J, with 12 bases between. The CDR3 loop spans 16 amino acids. CDR1 and CDR2 from the germline V gene are KGHSH and LQKENI. CDR3 sequence reads: CASSPQTGNSGNTIYF. CDR3 DNA sequence: TGTGCCAGCTCACCGCAAACAGGGAACTCTGGAAACACCATATATTTT.

The chain carries TRBV28 and TRBJ2-1; TRBD2 aligns across 11 bases. After removal of 4 bases from V and 8 bases from J, the junction contained 7 bases not matched to a gene. CDR1 is MDHEN, CDR2 SYDVKM, per germline. The CDR3 extends over 15 amino acids. The CDR3 reads CASSSTSGIWYEQFF. As DNA, the CDR3 is TGTGCCAGCAGTTCGACTAGCGGGATATGGTATGAGCAGTTCTTC.

This clone came up once. The rearrangement links TRBV15 to TRBJ2-7, with 8 bases fitting TRBD1. Germline trimming cut 5 bases from V and 3 bases from J; bases unmatched to any gene: 6. The CDR3 length is 14 residues. CDR1 LNHNV and CDR2 YYDKDF come from the germline V gene (reference sequence). Here the CDR3 reads CATSGDRGSYEQYF. In DNA, the CDR3 is TGTGCCACCAGCGGTGACAGGGGCAGCTACGAGCAGTACTTC.

The chain has TRBV27 and TRBJ1-4; 7 nucleotides align to TRBD1. The V gene's germline CDR1 is MNHEY and CDR2 SMNVEV (reference sequence). This CDR3 is built from 18 residues. The V and J ends lost 7 bases and 5 bases, in that order; junction bases with no gene match: 19. In DNA, the CDR3 is TGTGCCAGCAACCTCCAACGGACCCCTGACAGGGACAATGAAAAACTGTTTTTT. It specifies CASNLQRTPDRDNEKLFF.

V gene TRBV10-3 combines with J gene TRBJ2-4, with a tentative D call TRBD1 (5 bases). V was trimmed by 10 bases and J by 6 bases, leaving 13 bases between them. Germline V gene lookup returns CDR1 ENHRY and CDR2 SYGVKD. The length of the CDR3 is 12 residues. CDR3 in amino acids: CATLGLSNIQYF. The CDR3 bases are TGTGCCACCCTGGGGCTTTCAAACATTCAGTACTTC.

CDR3 in DNA: TGTGCCATCAGTGATATGGCGGGAGCCCCCTACGAGCAGTACTTC. The encoded protein is CAISDMAGAPYEQYF. The genes are TRBV10-3 and TRBJ2-7, with 7 bases lining up with TRBD2. The ends lost 3 bases at V and 2 bases at J; junction bases unmatched: 7. Germline lookup yields CDR1 ENHRY and CDR2 SYGVKD. The CDR3 loop spans 15 amino acids.

This chain joins TRBV11-2 and TRBJ2-7; 10 bases line up with TRBD2. After removal of 1 base from V and 1 base from J, the junction contained 1 base not matched to a gene. The CDR3 is 15 amino acids. The germline gives CDR1 SGHAT, CDR2 FQNNGV. CDR3 nucleotide sequence: TGTGCCAGCAGCTTAGCAGCGGGAGGGTCCTACGAGCAGTACTTC. Translating gives CASSLAAGGSYEQYF.